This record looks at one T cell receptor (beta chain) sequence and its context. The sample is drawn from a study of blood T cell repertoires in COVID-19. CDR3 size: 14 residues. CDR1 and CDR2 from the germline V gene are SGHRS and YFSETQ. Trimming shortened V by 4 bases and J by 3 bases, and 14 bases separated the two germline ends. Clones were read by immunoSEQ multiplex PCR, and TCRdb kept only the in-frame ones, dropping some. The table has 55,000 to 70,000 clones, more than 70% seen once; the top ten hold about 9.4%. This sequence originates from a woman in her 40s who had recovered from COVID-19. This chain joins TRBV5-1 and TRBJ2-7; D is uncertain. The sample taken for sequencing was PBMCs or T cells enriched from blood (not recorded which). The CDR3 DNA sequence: TGCGCCAGCAGCCCCCGAAAAACGGGCTACGAGCAGTACTTC. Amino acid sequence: CASSPRKTGYEQYF.